This TCR beta chain was sequenced during a study of cytomegalovirus exposure and HLA in healthy donors. With 60 Vbeta and 13 Jbeta primers, the PCR was carried out. How the authors handled the data: It was a later analysis that counted 83 million or so unique TCR beta chains, of which about 10 million were shared. Data came from immunoSEQ multiplex PCR; TCRdb stores just in-frame clones and leaves some out. V and J calls and clone size are those listed in that table; D and trimming were worked out from the DNA. The sample shows roughly 140,000 clones, over 75% of them seen only once. Germline V lookup: CDR1 SNHLY, CDR2 FYNNEI. There are 14 residues in the CDR3. V gave up 4 bases and J gave up 0 bases, with 8 bases separating them.

Sequences were obtained from PBMCs. V and J are TRBV2 and TRBJ2-3; D is undetermined. The receptor's source is a female donor in good health and CMV-seronegative. The chain's CDR3 is CASSVRFSTDTQYF. CDR3 nucleotides: TGTGCCAGCAGTGTGAGGTTTAGCACAGATACGCAGTATTTT.